Given below is one T cell receptor (beta chain) in context. With 6 bases clipped from V and 5 bases from J, the junction kept 7 bases outside the gene matches. CDR1 SGHTA and CDR2 FQGTGA come from the germline V gene. This CDR3 has 14 residues. The data were produced by immunoSEQ multiplex PCR, yet TCRdb's version contains in-frame clones alone and is incomplete. This sample has roughly 140,000 clones, with about nine tenths found just once. This sample is part of a study of control samples from healthy donors and cancer patients. The gene calls are TRBV7-3 and TRBJ2-1, with TRBD2 matching 7 bases. This TCR was sampled from a man aged 30-40 years in good health. Sequencing was carried out using blood. The CDR3 bases are TGTGCCAGCAGGATGTCTAGCGGAAACAATGAGCAGTTCTTC. This sequence encodes CASRMSSGNNEQFF.